This T cell receptor beta chain comes out of a study of cytomegalovirus exposure and HLA in healthy donors. Study-wide points: Apparent HLA restriction characterized most CMV-associated TCR beta chains in a later analysis. DRB1 had the most TCR associations and HLA-C the fewest, a later analysis found, with rates varying by HLA locus.

For this clone: Its target is unknown.

V was pared by 1 base and J by 1 base, with 13 bases between. The CDR3 loop spans 15 amino acids. Germline lookup yields CDR1 GTSNPN and CDR2 SVGIG (reference sequence). With 60 Vbeta and 13 Jbeta primers, the PCR was carried out. Assay: immunoSEQ multiplex PCR; the TCRdb copy retains only in-frame clones and omits some. The repertoire consists of 150,000 to 160,000 clones, with 82% occurring once and the leading ten covering 6.5% to 7.5%. This TCR came from a woman aged 45 to 65 in good health and CMV-seropositive. V gene TRBV30 combines with J gene TRBJ1-1; D possibly corresponds to TRBD1 (6 bases). The specimen sequenced was PBMCs. The CDR3 DNA reads TGTGCCTGGAGTGACCTGGGACAAGCGAACACTGAAGCTTTCTTT. Translation: CAWSDLGQANTEAFF.